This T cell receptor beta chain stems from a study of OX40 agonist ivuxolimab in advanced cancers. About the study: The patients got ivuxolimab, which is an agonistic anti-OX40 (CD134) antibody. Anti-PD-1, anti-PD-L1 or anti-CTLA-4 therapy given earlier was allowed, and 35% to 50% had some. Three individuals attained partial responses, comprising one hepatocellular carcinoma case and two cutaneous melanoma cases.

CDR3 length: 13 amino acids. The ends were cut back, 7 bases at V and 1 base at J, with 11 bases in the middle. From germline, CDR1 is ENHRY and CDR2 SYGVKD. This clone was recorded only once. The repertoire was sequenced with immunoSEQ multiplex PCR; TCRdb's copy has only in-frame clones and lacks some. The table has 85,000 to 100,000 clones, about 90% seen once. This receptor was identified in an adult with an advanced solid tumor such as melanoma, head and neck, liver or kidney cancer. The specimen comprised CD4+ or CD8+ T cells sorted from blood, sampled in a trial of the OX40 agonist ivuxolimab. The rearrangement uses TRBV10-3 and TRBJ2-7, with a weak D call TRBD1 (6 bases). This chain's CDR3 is CAIKGDTSYEQYF. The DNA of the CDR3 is TGTGCCATCAAGGGGGACACTTCCTACGAGCAGTACTTC.